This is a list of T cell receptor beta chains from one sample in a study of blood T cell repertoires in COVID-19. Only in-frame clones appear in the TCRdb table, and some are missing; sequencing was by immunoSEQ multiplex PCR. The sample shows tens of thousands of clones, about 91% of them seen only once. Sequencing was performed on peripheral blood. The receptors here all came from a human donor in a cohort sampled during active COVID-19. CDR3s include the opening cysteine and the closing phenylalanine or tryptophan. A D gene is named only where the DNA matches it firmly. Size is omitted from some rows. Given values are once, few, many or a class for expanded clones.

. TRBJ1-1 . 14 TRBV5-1 CASSSQVGGTEAFF TGCGCCAGCAGCTCGCAGGTCGGGGGCACTGAAGCTTTCTTT
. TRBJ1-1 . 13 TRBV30 CAWNREPNTEAFF TGTGCCTGGAATAGAGAACCTAACACTGAAGCTTTCTTT
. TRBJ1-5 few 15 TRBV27 CASSFNGGSNQPQHF TGTGCCAGCAGTTTCAACGGCGGTAGCAATCAGCCCCAGCATTTT
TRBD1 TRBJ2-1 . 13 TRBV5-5 CASSFDRANEQFF TGTGCCAGCAGCTTCGACAGGGCCAATGAGCAGTTCTTC
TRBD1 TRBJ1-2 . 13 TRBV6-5 CASRGQDYYGYTF TGTGCCAGCAGGGGACAGGATTACTATGGCTACACCTTC
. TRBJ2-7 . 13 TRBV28 CASSFGQIYEQYF TGTGCCAGCAGTTTTGGACAGATCTACGAGCAGTACTTC
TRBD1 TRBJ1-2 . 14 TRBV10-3 CAISDVGTGYGYTF TGTGCCATCAGTGATGTCGGGACAGGCTATGGCTACACCTTC
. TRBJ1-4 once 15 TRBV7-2 CASSPRAGWDEKLFF TGTGCCAGCAGCCCCCGGGCAGGGTGGGATGAAAAACTGTTTTTT
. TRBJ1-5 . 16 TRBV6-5 CASSYSGGRSNQPQHF TGTGCCAGCAGTTACTCGGGAGGCCGGAGCAATCAGCCCCAGCATTTT
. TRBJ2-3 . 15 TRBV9 CASSVDPTPGDTQYF TGTGCCAGCAGCGTAGACCCCACCCCGGGAGATACGCAGTATTTT
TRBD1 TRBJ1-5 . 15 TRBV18 CASSPRGESNQPQHF TGTGCCAGCTCACCCAGGGGGGAAAGCAATCAGCCCCAGCATTTT
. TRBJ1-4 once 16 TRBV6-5 CASSYASGGPNEKLFF TGTGCCAGCAGTTACGCGTCGGGGGGGCCTAATGAAAAACTGTTTTTT
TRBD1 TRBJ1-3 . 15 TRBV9 CASSAQGAPGNTIYF TGTGCCAGCAGTGCACAGGGGGCGCCTGGAAACACCATATATTTT
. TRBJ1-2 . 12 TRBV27 CASRKRGGGGDF TGTGCCAGCAGAAAGAGGGGAGGAGGGGGGGACTTC
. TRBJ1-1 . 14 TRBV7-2 CASRNRAKNTEAFF TGTGCCAGCAGAAACAGGGCCAAGAACACTGAAGCTTTCTTT
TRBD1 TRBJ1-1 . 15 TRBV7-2 CASSWDRRLNTEAFF TGTGCCAGCAGCTGGGACAGGAGACTGAACACTGAAGCTTTCTTT
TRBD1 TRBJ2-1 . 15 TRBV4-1 CASSQGTGINNEQFF TGCGCCAGCAGCCAAGGGACAGGGATCAACAATGAGCAGTTCTTC